The TCR beta chain under discussion was sequenced for a study of CD8+ T cells in alopecia areata. cDNA prepared by RNA extraction and subsequent reverse transcription served as the template for sequencing. Repertoires were generated with immunoSEQ multiplex PCR, while TCRdb's copy carries only in-frame clones and drops some. This table has 150,000 to 200,000 clones, under 80% appearing once. Germline CDR1 and CDR2: SGHTA and FQGNSA. V lost 3 bases to trimming and J lost 4 bases, with 10 bases between them. This CDR3 region has 14 residues. The treatment was: oral pan-JAK inhibitor, 5-10 mg twice daily. This clone showed up many times.

This TCR was recovered from a human donor with alopecia areata. Sequenced material: CD4+ T cells sorted from blood, taken at roughly week 49, from a patient treated with tofacitinib. The chain couples TRBV7-2 to TRBJ1-5, with a tentative D call TRBD1 (5 bases). The CDR3 here is CASSFQEGNQPQHF. The CDR3 DNA is TGTGCCAGCAGCTTCCAGGAGGGGAATCAGCCCCAGCATTTT.